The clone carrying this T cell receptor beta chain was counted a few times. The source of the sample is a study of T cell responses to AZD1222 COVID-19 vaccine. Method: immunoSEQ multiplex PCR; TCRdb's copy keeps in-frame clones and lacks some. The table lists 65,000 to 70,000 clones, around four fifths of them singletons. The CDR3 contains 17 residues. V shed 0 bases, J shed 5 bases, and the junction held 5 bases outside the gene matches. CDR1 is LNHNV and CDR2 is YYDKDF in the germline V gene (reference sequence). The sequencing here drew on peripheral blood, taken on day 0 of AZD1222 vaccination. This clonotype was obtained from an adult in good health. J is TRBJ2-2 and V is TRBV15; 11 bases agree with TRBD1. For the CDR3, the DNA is TGTGCCACCAGCAGAGATATGGGACAGGGGGTGACCGGGGAGCTGTTTTTT. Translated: CATSRDMGQGVTGELFF. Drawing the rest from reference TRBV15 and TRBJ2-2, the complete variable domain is DAMVIQNPRYQVTQFGKPVTLSCSQTLNHNVMYWYQQKSSQAPKLLFHYYDKDFNNEADTPDNFQSRRPNTSFCFLDIRSPGLGDTAMYLCATSRDMGQGVTGELFFGEGSRLTVL.